A selection of T cell receptor beta chains follows, all from one sample in a study of shared clonotypes between healthy human individuals. Clones were sequenced by immunoSEQ multiplex PCR, and TCRdb holds only the in-frame ones, with some missing. The sample lists roughly 2,500,000 clones, roughly 93% occurring once. The sequenced material came from naive CD4+ T cells from PBMCs. The receptor set was obtained from a man younger than 30 in good health. Some clones in this sample may be carry-over from other donors' samples. Each CDR3 is given with its conserved first and last residue. D genes are given only for firm matches. Not every row has a clone size; where given, it reads once, few, many or a size class.

j_gene | d_gene | v_gene | abundance | CDR3nt | CDR3aa
TRBJ2-1 | TRBD2 | TRBV6-5 | . | TGTGCCAGCAGCCAGCCGGCGGGAGTGGGCAATGAGCAGTTCTTC | CASSQPAGVGNEQFF
TRBJ1-1 | . | TRBV12-5 | few | TGTGCTAGTGGTTTGTTGGGGGGCACTGAAGCTTTCTTT | CASGLLGGTEAFF
TRBJ1-2 | TRBD1 | TRBV4-3 | . | TGCGCCAGCAGCAGGGACAGGGGAGCGGCGGGCTACACCTTC | CASSRDRGAAGYTF
TRBJ2-2 | TRBD1 | TRBV5-4 | . | TGTGCCAGCACGATGGAAAGGGGGCGAGAAGGTTCCGGGGAGCTGTTTTTT | CASTMERGREGSGELFF
TRBJ2-7 | . | TRBV6-6 | . | TGTGCCAGCACCTTACGCCCCTACGAGCAGTACTTC | CASTLRPYEQYF
TRBJ2-1 | TRBD2 | TRBV5-1 | once | TGCGCCAGCAGCGGGGGACTAGCCCCCAATGAGCAGTTCTTC | CASSGGLAPNEQFF
TRBJ2-2 | . | TRBV11-1 | . | TGTGCCAGCAGCCTGAACAGGGTCCGGGAGCTGTTTTTT | CASSLNRVRELFF
TRBJ2-5 | TRBD1 | TRBV9 | . | TGTGCCAGCAGCGTAGCGGGTGGACAGGGGCGCGAGACCCAGTACTTC | CASSVAGGQGRETQYF
TRBJ2-6 | . | TRBV27 | . | TGTGCCAGCAGTTCCCAGTTGGCAGGGGCCAACGTCCTGACTTTC | CASSSQLAGANVLTF
TRBJ1-4 | . | TRBV7-8 | . | TGTGCCAGCAGCCCACGGAGGGTAGCTAATGAAAAACTGTTTTTT | CASSPRRVANEKLFF
TRBJ2-1 | . | TRBV5-6 | . | TGTGCCAGCAGCTTGGCCCCCAGCTCCTACAATGAGCAGTTCTTC | CASSLAPSSYNEQFF
TRBJ1-2 | . | TRBV29-1 | . | TGCAGCGTTGGTGGGGACTATGGCTACACCTTC | CSVGGDYGYTF
TRBJ1-1 | . | TRBV28 | . | TGTGCCAGCAGTTTATCAGAGGATGAAGCTTTCTTT | CASSLSEDEAFF
TRBJ1-1 | TRBD1 | TRBV28 | . | TGTGCCAGCAGTAACAGGGGCACTGAAGCTTTCTTT | CASSNRGTEAFF
TRBJ2-3 | . | TRBV5-1 | . | TGCGCCAGCAGCTTGGGGGGTATGGACACAGATACGCAGTATTTT | CASSLGGMDTDTQYF
TRBJ2-1 | . | TRBV19 | . | TGTGCCAGTAGGAGTGCGGGCGGAACATACAATGAGCAGTTCTTC | CASRSAGGTYNEQFF
TRBJ1-3 | . | TRBV12-5 | . | TGTGCTGAACTGGGGGGTCCTGGAAACACCATATATTTT | CAELGGPGNTIYF
TRBJ2-2 | . | TRBV4-3 | . | TGCGCCAGCAGCCAGGTTTTTCCCTCCGGGGAGCTGTTTTTT | CASSQVFPSGELFF
TRBJ2-3 | . | TRBV6-6 | . | TGTGCCAGCACTCCTACAATGAGCACAGATACGCAGTATTTT | CASTPTMSTDTQYF
TRBJ2-2 | TRBD2 | TRBV6-1 | . | TGTGCCAGCAAGGGACTAGCGGTGAACACCGGGGAGCTGTTTTTT | CASKGLAVNTGELFF
TRBJ1-6 | . | TRBV28 | . | TGTGCCAGCAGTCTACCACAGGGCCCGCTCCACTTT | CASSLPQGPLHF
TRBJ2-7 | TRBD2 | TRBV9 | . | TGTGCCAGCAGCGTTCGCGGGGGGGTGGCGATGCGCGAGCAGTACTTC | CASSVRGGVAMREQYF
TRBJ1-2 | . | TRBV25-1 | . | TGTGCCAGCAGTGAATCATGGCCCCCGGGGGGCTACACCTTC | CASSESWPPGGYTF
TRBJ1-4 | TRBD1 | TRBV19 | . | TGTGCCAGTTCCGGGACAGGGGTTGAAAAACTGTTTTTT | CASSGTGVEKLFF
TRBJ2-3 | . | TRBV19 | . | TGTGCCAGTAGTCCAACCCCCGGGCTAGCGCAAAGCACAGATACGCAGTATTTT | CASSPTPGLAQSTDTQYF
TRBJ2-5 | . | TRBV11-1 | . | TGTGCCAGCAGCTTCTCGACTAGTGAGACCCAGTACTTC | CASSFSTSETQYF
TRBJ2-7 | . | TRBV5-1 | . | TGCGCCAGCAGCATCGGGACGGGCCCCCTGGGGCAGTACTTC | CASSIGTGPLGQYF
TRBJ1-5 | . | TRBV5-8 | . | TGTGCCAGCAGTCCCGGGTGGGGCTCTAGGAACAATCAGCCCCAGCATTTT | CASSPGWGSRNNQPQHF
TRBJ2-2 | TRBD2 | TRBV2 | . | TGTGCCAGCACTGCCCGCGGTAGCGGGAGGCCCTCGAACACCGGGGAGCTGTTTTTT | CASTARGSGRPSNTGELFF
TRBJ1-5 | TRBD1 | TRBV28 | . | TGTGCCAGCAGTGGGACAGGGGGCAATCAGCCCCAGCATTTT | CASSGTGGNQPQHF
TRBJ1-1 | . | TRBV11-2 | . | TGTGCCAGCAGCTTAGATGGGCGGCTGATGAACACTGAAGCTTTCTTT | CASSLDGRLMNTEAFF
TRBJ1-1 | TRBD1 | TRBV7-8 | . | TGTGCCAGCAGCTTAGCCAAGGGGGCAGCTTTCTTT | CASSLAKGAAFF
TRBJ2-1 | TRBD1 | TRBV6-6 | . | TGTGCCAGCAGTACAGGGGGCGTGGAGCAGTTCTTC | CASSTGGVEQFF
TRBJ1-1 | TRBD1 | TRBV13 | . | TGTGCCAGCAGCCGTATCTCGGGACAGGGGAAAACTGAAGCTTTCTTT | CASSRISGQGKTEAFF
TRBJ1-5 | . | TRBV10-2 | once | TGCGCCAGCAGTGAGGGGTGGGGAAATCAGCCCCAGCATTTT | CASSEGWGNQPQHF
TRBJ2-2 | TRBD2 | TRBV6-4 | . | TGTGCCAGCAGCCCTAGCGGGGCTTACACCGGGGAGCTGTTTTTT | CASSPSGAYTGELFF
TRBJ1-2 | . | TRBV28 | . | TGTGCCAGCAGGGTTTCGGGGCTCAGCTATGGCTACACCTTC | CASRVSGLSYGYTF
TRBJ1-2 | . | TRBV6-4 | . | TGTGCCACCCGGGACGGCCCTGGCTATGGCTACACCTTC | CATRDGPGYGYTF
TRBJ1-5 | TRBD1 | TRBV15 | . | TGTGCCACCAGCAGAGAGGGGCAGGGGGGGATGAATCAGCCCCAGCATTTT | CATSREGQGGMNQPQHF
TRBJ2-2 | TRBD1 | TRBV7-9 | . | TGTGCCAGCAGCCTCGGGACAGGTGGGAACACCGGGGAGCTGTTTTTT | CASSLGTGGNTGELFF
TRBJ2-7 | TRBD2 | TRBV2 | few | TGTGCCAGCAGTGGGGGGGGTCGATCCTACGAGCAGTACTTC | CASSGGGRSYEQYF
TRBJ2-4 | . | TRBV6-5 | . | TGTGCCAGCAGTTTAAACCGGGGGGCCAAAAACATTCAGTACTTC | CASSLNRGAKNIQYF
TRBJ2-7 | . | TRBV5-4 | . | TGTGCCAGCAGCGCGGGACCCCAGTTGAATGAGTACTTC | CASSAGPQLNEYF
TRBJ2-4 | . | TRBV5-1 | . | TGCGCCAGCAGCTTGGGACAGTCACTAGCCAAAAACATTCAGTACTTC | CASSLGQSLAKNIQYF
TRBJ2-7 | . | TRBV6-1 | . | TGTGCCAGCAATGGCGGGTCCACACACTATCTCGAGCAGTACTTC | CASNGGSTHYLEQYF
TRBJ2-1 | TRBD2 | TRBV6-6 | . | TGTGCCAGCAGTTCCGGGACTAGCAGAGACAATGAGCAGTTCTTC | CASSSGTSRDNEQFF
TRBJ2-7 | TRBD2 | TRBV9 | . | TGTGCCAGCAGCGTCGGACCTAGCGGGAGTTCCTACGAGCAGTACTTC | CASSVGPSGSSYEQYF
TRBJ2-7 | TRBD1 | TRBV19 | . | TGTGCCAGTAGTATAGATCATGACAGGGCGAGCTCCTACGAGCAGTACTTC | CASSIDHDRASSYEQYF
TRBJ1-2 | . | TRBV2 | . | TGTGCCAGCGGGCAGGGAACCAACTATGGCTACACCTTC | CASGQGTNYGYTF
TRBJ1-6 | TRBD1 | TRBV5-6 | . | TGTGCCAGCAGCGCGGGACAGAGAGACACCCCACCCCTCCACTTT | CASSAGQRDTPPLHF
TRBJ1-2 | . | TRBV5-1 | . | TGCGCCAGCAGCTTGGCCGCAGGGCAGGTTGGGGGCTACACCTTC | CASSLAAGQVGGYTF
TRBJ1-5 | . | TRBV7-2 | . | TGTGCCAGCAGCTTAGTCGCGGGGGTGAATCAGCCCCAGCATTTT | CASSLVAGVNQPQHF
TRBJ2-1 | . | TRBV5-1 | . | TGCGCCAGCAGCTTGGAAGGCAGGCGCAATGAGCAGTTCTTC | CASSLEGRRNEQFF
TRBJ2-3 | . | TRBV5-6 | . | TGTGCCAGCAGCTTGGCCCCAGATACGCAGTATTTT | CASSLAPDTQYF
TRBJ2-7 | . | TRBV9 | . | TGTGCCAGCAGCCCAGGGGGGGGACGGTACGAGCAGTACTTC | CASSPGGGRYEQYF